These T cell receptor beta chains were read from a single sample in a study of human T cells and chemical hapten exposure. TCRdb reprocessed the RACE reads with MiXCR, giving one entry per CDR3 protein. Of tens of thousands of distinct CDR3 sequences in the sample, over 7.5% are singletons; the top ten hold 3.3%. Sequencing used whole blood, obtained in connection with sensitization to the hapten diphenylcyclopropenone (DPC). The receptors come from a woman in her thirties or forties with alopecia areata. Some clones in this sample may be carry-over from other donors' samples. The CDR3 runs from the conserved cysteine through the conserved F or W. The D gene is left open where the match is weak. Clone size is stated in some rows and not others, as once, few, many or a class when expanded.

D gene	V gene	clone size	J gene	CDR3 length	CDR3 protein	CDR3 DNA
TRBD1	TRBV29-1	many	TRBJ1-4	11	CSIEDREKLFF	TGCAGCATCGAGGACAGGGAAAAACTGTTTTTT
NA	TRBV5-8	NA	TRBJ2-7	13	CASSRGQSYEQYF	TGTGCCAGCAGCAGAGGACAGAGCTACGAGCAGTACTTC
NA	TRBV12-3/TRBV12-4	few	TRBJ2-2	15	CASSSRGSNTGELFF	TGTGCCAGCAGTTCTCGGGGCTCGAACACCGGGGAGCTGTTTTTT
NA	TRBV19	many	TRBJ1-5	16	CASSTRTARGNQPQHF	TGTGCCAGTAGTACGAGGACAGCCAGAGGCAATCAGCCCCAGCATTTT
TRBD1	TRBV9	few	TRBJ1-1	14	CASTTGQMNTEAFF	TGTGCCAGCACCACGGGACAGATGAACACTGAAGCTTTCTTT
NA	TRBV29-1	many	TRBJ2-2	12	CSVVANTGELFF	TGCAGCGTTGTGGCCAACACCGGGGAGCTGTTTTTT
NA	TRBV14	many	TRBJ1-1	8	CEDTEAFF	TGTGAAGACACTGAAGCTTTCTTT
NA	TRBV4-3	many	TRBJ1-6	14	CASSQTATNSPLHF	TGCGCCAGCAGTCAGACAGCTACTAATTCACCCCTCCACTTT
TRBD1	TRBV28	many	TRBJ1-3	17	CASSLVGGGHSGNTIYF	TGTGCCAGCAGTTTAGTCGGAGGGGGCCACTCTGGAAACACCATATATTTT
NA	TRBV23-1	many	TRBJ2-4	15	CASSPPIGNKNIQYF	TGCGCCAGCAGTCCGCCGATTGGGAATAAAAACATTCAGTACTTC
NA	TRBV11-2	NA	TRBJ2-1	14	CASSFGGGDNEQFF	TGTGCCAGCAGCTTTGGGGGGGGCGACAATGAGCAGTTCTTC
NA	TRBV29-1	many	TRBJ2-6	12	CSVVTGANVLTF	TGCAGCGTTGTGACTGGGGCCAACGTCCTGACTTTC
NA	TRBV7-2	few	TRBJ2-5	14	CASSPSRSQETQYF	TGTGCCAGCAGCCCGAGCAGGAGCCAAGAGACCCAGTACTTC
NA	TRBV30	many	TRBJ1-5	14	CACDGLGGNQPQHF	TGTGCCTGCGACGGACTGGGGGGGAATCAGCCCCAGCATTTT
TRBD1	TRBV7-2	many	TRBJ2-3	17	CASSGQGAFRRGDTQYF	TGTGCCAGCAGCGGACAGGGGGCTTTTCGGCGAGGGGATACGCAGTATTTT
TRBD2	TRBV12-3/TRBV12-4	many	TRBJ2-1	16	CASSYKAGGAYNEQFF	TGTGCCAGCAGCTACAAAGCGGGGGGCGCCTACAATGAGCAGTTCTTC
TRBD1	TRBV7-2	NA	TRBJ2-1	16	CASSLYFVTGDFGQFF	TGTGCCAGCAGCTTATATTTCGTGACAGGGGATTTTGGGCAGTTCTTC
NA	TRBV6-2/TRBV6-3	few	TRBJ1-1	12	CATWDGNTEAFF	TGTGCCACCTGGGACGGGAACACTGAAGCTTTCTTT
NA	TRBV2	NA	TRBJ2-2	19	CASSEAGPGTQGISGELFF	TGTGCCAGCAGTGAAGCGGGGCCCGGGACCCAGGGGATCTCCGGGGAGCTGTTTTTT
TRBD1	TRBV27	many	TRBJ2-3	15	CASSPYGTGPDTQYF	TGTGCCAGCAGTCCCTACGGGACAGGGCCAGATACGCAGTATTTT
NA	TRBV20-1	many	TRBJ2-5	12	CSAFGQQETQYF	TGCAGTGCTTTCGGACAGCAAGAGACCCAGTACTTC
NA	TRBV5-5	NA	TRBJ1-6	16	CASSQEGGRGNSPLHF	TGTGCCAGCAGCCAGGAGGGGGGGCGAGGTAATTCACCCCTCCACTTT
NA	TRBV11-2	many	TRBJ1-2	15	CASSLAPGQDYGYTF	TGTGCCAGCAGCTTGGCTCCGGGACAAGACTATGGCTACACCTTC
NA	TRBV19	NA	TRBJ2-7	16	CASSITSKRSSYEQYF	TGTGCCAGTAGTATAACAAGCAAGCGGAGCTCCTACGAGCAGTACTTC
TRBD1	TRBV28	many	TRBJ2-7	15	CASSGTDLRSYEQYF	TGTGCCAGCAGTGGGACAGACCTCCGCTCCTACGAGCAGTACTTC
TRBD1	TRBV4-2	many	TRBJ1-2	16	CASSPITGTGGLGYTF	TGTGCCAGCAGCCCAATCACCGGGACAGGGGGCTTAGGCTACACCTTC
NA	TRBV28	many	TRBJ2-3	15	CASSFGDFVADTQYF	TGTGCCAGCAGTTTCGGGGATTTTGTCGCAGATACGCAGTATTTT
NA	TRBV6-6	few	TRBJ1-1	12	CASSSTTGEAFF	TGTGCCAGCAGTTCCACTACCGGTGAAGCTTTCTTT
TRBD2	TRBV5-5	NA	TRBJ2-1	15	CASSYSGGRSNEQFF	TGTGCCAGCAGCTATAGCGGGGGGAGATCCAATGAGCAGTTCTTC
NA	TRBV2	many	TRBJ2-7	12	CASNGPAYEQYF	TGTGCCAGCAATGGCCCAGCCTACGAGCAGTACTTC
NA	TRBV12-3/TRBV12-4	NA	TRBJ1-1	14	CASSWWPMNTEAFF	TGTGCCAGCAGTTGGTGGCCCATGAACACTGAAGCTTTCTTT
TRBD1	TRBV10-2	many	TRBJ1-1	14	CASSERDRISEAFF	TGCGCCAGCAGTGAGCGGGACAGGATTTCCGAAGCTTTCTTT
NA	TRBV28	NA	TRBJ1-5	16	CASSFGQGGGNQPQHF	TGTGCCAGCAGTTTCGGCCAGGGAGGGGGCAATCAGCCCCAGCATTTT
TRBD1	TRBV6-2/TRBV6-3	many	TRBJ1-1	15	CASIPGQGKGLEAFF	TGTGCCAGCATTCCGGGACAGGGTAAAGGTCTCGAAGCTTTCTTT
NA	TRBV28	many	TRBJ2-3	12	CASSSQPDTQYF	TGTGCCAGCAGTTCACAGCCGGATACGCAGTATTTT
NA	TRBV7-9	many	TRBJ1-2	17	CASSPVGAAGRGDGYTF	TGTGCCAGCAGCCCGGTGGGGGCGGCAGGGCGAGGGGATGGCTACACCTTC
TRBD2	TRBV3-1	many	TRBJ2-4	19	CASSQDIAGWTSAKNIQYF	TGTGCCAGCAGCCAAGATATAGCGGGCTGGACCTCAGCCAAAAACATTCAGTACTTC
NA	TRBV5-1	many	TRBJ2-2	15	CASSLRYSGVGELFF	TGCGCCAGCAGCTTGAGGTATTCTGGCGTCGGGGAGCTGTTTTTT
NA	TRBV5-1	many	TRBJ1-4	16	CASSSQWSASNEKLFF	TGCGCCAGCAGCTCGCAATGGAGCGCGTCTAATGAAAAACTGTTTTTT
NA	TRBV29-1	few	TRBJ1-2	9	CSVARGYTF	TGCAGCGTTGCGCGGGGCTACACCTTC
TRBD2	TRBV27	few	TRBJ2-1	17	CASSRTSGGASYNEQFF	TGTGCCAGCAGCCGGACTAGCGGGGGGGCGAGCTACAATGAGCAGTTCTTC
TRBD1	TRBV29-1	many	TRBJ2-3	14	CSVVGQGRADTQYF	TGCAGCGTCGTTGGACAGGGGCGCGCAGATACGCAGTATTTT
NA	TRBV30	many	TRBJ1-1	14	CAWRPWRLNTEAFF	TGTGCCTGGAGGCCCTGGCGCTTGAACACTGAAGCTTTCTTT
TRBD1	TRBV12-3/TRBV12-4	NA	TRBJ2-2	14	CASSLQGVTGELFF	TGTGCCAGCAGTCTCCAGGGGGTCACCGGGGAGCTGTTTTTT
NA	TRBV29-1	many	TRBJ1-4	14	CSAFESAGGEKLFF	TGCAGCGCCTTTGAGTCGGCTGGAGGAGAAAAACTGTTTTTT
TRBD1	TRBV7-6	many	TRBJ2-7	16	CASSSSTGQGSYEQYF	TGTGCCAGCAGCTCCTCTACTGGACAGGGTTCGTACGAGCAGTACTTC